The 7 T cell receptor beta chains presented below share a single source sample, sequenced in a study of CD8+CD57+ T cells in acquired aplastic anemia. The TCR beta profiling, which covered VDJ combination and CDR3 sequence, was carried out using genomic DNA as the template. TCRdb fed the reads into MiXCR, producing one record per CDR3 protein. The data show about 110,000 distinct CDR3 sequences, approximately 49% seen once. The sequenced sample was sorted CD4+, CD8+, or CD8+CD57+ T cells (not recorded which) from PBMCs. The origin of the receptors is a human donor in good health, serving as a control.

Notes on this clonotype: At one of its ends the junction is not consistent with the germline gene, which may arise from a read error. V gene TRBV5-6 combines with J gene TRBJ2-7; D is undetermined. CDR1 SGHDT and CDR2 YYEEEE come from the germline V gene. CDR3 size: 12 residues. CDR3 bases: TGTGCCGGCAGCTCATACAGCTACGGGCAGTACTTC. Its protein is CAGSSYSYGQYF. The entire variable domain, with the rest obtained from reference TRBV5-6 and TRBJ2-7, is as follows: DAGVTQSPTHLIKTRGQQVTLRCSPKSGHDTVSWYQQALGQGPQFIFQYYEEEERQRGNFPDRFSGHQFPNYSSELNVNALLLGDSALYLCAGSSYSYGQYFGPGTRLTVT.

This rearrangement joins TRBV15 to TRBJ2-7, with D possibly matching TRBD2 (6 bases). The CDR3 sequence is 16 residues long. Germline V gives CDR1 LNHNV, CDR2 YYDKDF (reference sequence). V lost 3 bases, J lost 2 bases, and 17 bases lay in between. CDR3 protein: CATSSGRTGSPYEQYF. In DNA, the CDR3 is TGTGCCACCAGCAGTGGGAGGACGGGGTCACCCTACGAGCAGTACTTC.

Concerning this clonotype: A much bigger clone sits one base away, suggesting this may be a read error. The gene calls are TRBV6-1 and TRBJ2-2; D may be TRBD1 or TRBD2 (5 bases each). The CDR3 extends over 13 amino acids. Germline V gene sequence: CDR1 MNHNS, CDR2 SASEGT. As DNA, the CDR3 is TGTGCCGGCAGTGAAGCCAGGGAGGGGGAGCTGTTTTTT. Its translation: CAGSEAREGELFF.

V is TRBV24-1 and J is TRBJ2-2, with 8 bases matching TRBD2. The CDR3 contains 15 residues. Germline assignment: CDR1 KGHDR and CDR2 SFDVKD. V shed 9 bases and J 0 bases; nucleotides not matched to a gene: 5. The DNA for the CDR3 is TGTGCCACCCGTAATAGCGGGACGAACACCGGGGAGCTGTTTTTT. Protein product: CATRNSGTNTGELFF.

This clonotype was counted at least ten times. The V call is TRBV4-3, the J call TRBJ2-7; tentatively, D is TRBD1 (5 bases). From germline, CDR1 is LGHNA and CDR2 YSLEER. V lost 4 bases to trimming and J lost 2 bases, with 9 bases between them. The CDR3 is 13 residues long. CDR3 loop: CASSPGMAYEQYF. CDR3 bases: TGCGCCAGCAGCCCAGGGATGGCCTACGAGCAGTACTTC.

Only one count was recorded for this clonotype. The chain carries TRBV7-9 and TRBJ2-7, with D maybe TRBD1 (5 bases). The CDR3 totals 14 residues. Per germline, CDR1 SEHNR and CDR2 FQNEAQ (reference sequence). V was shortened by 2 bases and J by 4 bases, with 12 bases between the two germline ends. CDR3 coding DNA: TGTGCCAGCAGCTTAAGGCCCGACAGTTACGAGCAGTACTTC. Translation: CASSLRPDSYEQYF.

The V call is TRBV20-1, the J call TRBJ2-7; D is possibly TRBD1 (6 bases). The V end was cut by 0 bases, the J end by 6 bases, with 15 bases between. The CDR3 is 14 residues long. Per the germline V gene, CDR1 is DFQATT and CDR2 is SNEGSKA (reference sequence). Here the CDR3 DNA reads TGCAGTGCTAGAGATAGGTCACAGGGCGTCGAGCAGTACTTC. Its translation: CSARDRSQGVEQYF.